Below, 17 T cell receptor beta chains from the same sample are listed, as sequenced in a study of blood T cells in healthy people across ages. A second about 6 to 11 cycle PCR used barcoded and J-beta primers. TCRdb passed the 5' RACE reads through MiXCR, listing each CDR3 protein once. The table shows more than 500,000 distinct CDR3 sequences, with 27% occurring only once. The sequencing sample was made of blood. These receptors were taken from a woman between 65 and 79 years old in good health.

The rearrangement links TRBV5-1 to TRBJ2-5, with TRBD1 identical over 8 bases. The germline V gene has CDR1 SGHRS and CDR2 YFSETQ. The CDR3 contains 15 residues. V lost 3 bases to trimming and J lost 1 base; unmatched junction nucleotides: 5. The CDR3 DNA reads TGCGCCAGCAGCTGGCTGGGACAGGCCCAAGAGACCCAGTACTTC. Its protein is CASSWLGQAQETQYF.

There are a few counts of this clonotype. This CDR3 is CASSSRTESYEQYF. The CDR3 bases are TGTGCCAGCAGTTCCCGGACGGAATCCTACGAGCAGTACTTC. This rearrangement joins TRBV28 to TRBJ2-7; D remains unclear. This CDR3 comprises 14 residues. CDR1 and CDR2 from the germline V gene are MDHEN and SYDVKM. V gave up 4 bases and J gave up 1 base, with 11 bases separating them.

This rearrangement joins TRBV12-3 or TRBV12-4 to TRBJ2-2; D is perhaps TRBD1 (5 bases). The CDR3 contains 14 residues. Trimming shortened V by 6 bases and J by 0 bases, and 8 bases separated the two germline ends. The chain's CDR3 is CASSRQSNTGELFF. The DNA for the CDR3 is TGTGCCAGCAGCCGACAGTCGAACACCGGGGAGCTGTTTTTT.

The rearrangement links TRBV5-1 to TRBJ1-4; perhaps TRBD1 as D (5 bases). With 6 bases removed from V and 0 bases from J, the gap between germline ends came to 21 bases. The germline V gene has CDR1 SGHRS and CDR2 YFSETQ. The CDR3 is 18 residues long. CDR3 in amino acids: CASTLGRDPLSTNEKLFF. The CDR3 DNA reads TGCGCCAGCACACTTGGCAGGGATCCCCTTTCAACTAATGAAAAACTGTTTTTT.

V and J are TRBV3-1 and TRBJ1-2; no clear D. The CDR3 is made up of 14 amino acids. The V end was cut by 0 bases, the J end by 10 bases, with 15 bases between. Germline CDR1 reads LGHDT; CDR2 reads YNNKEL (reference sequence). The CDR3 DNA reads TGTGCCAGCAGCCAAGATCCGGCAGGTAGGGTCTACACCTTC. This encodes CASSQDPAGRVYTF.

This clonotype was seen a handful of times. V gene TRBV20-1 combines with J gene TRBJ1-3; 8 bases align to TRBD1. The CDR3 loop spans 15 amino acids. CDR1 is DFQATT, CDR2 SNEGSKA, per germline (reference sequence). The ends lost 7 bases at V and 4 bases at J; junction bases unmatched: 12. The CDR3 region is CSVPLNRGYGNTIYF. CDR3 coding DNA: TGCAGTGTTCCCCTGAACAGGGGGTACGGAAACACCATATATTTT.

This chain joins TRBV12-3 or TRBV12-4 and TRBJ1-2, with D perhaps TRBD1 (6 bases). This CDR3 comprises 14 residues. The germline V and J ends were trimmed by 8 bases and 8 bases, with 21 bases remaining between them. This CDR3 is CASLPMGGAGGYTF. As DNA, the CDR3 is TGTGCCAGCCTTCCAATGGGGGGGGCCGGAGGCTACACCTTC.

The rearrangement links TRBV25-1 to TRBJ1-2; D gene unclear. Trimming stripped 3 bases from V and 8 bases from J, with 7 bases between. CDR1 is MGHDK, CDR2 SYGVNS, per germline. CDR3 length: 11 residues. The CDR3 bases are TGTGCCAGCAGTGAGGCCGTAGGCTACACCTTC. It is translated as CASSEAVGYTF.

The table lists this clonotype with a few counts. The V gene is TRBV4-3, the J gene TRBJ2-3; 12 nucleotides align to TRBD2. The V gene end was trimmed by 4 bases and the J gene end by 6 bases; junction bases not matched to a gene: 8. The CDR3 length is 16 residues. From germline, CDR1 is LGHNA and CDR2 YSLEER. CDR3 residues: CASSRELAGGRDTQYF. DNA for the CDR3: TGCGCCAGCAGCCGGGAACTAGCGGGGGGACGGGATACGCAGTATTTT.

Only a few counts were recorded for this clonotype. This chain's CDR3 is CASSSPLGTYNEQFF. The CDR3 region has the DNA TGTGCCAGCAGTTCCCCGCTAGGGACCTACAATGAGCAGTTCTTC. The chain carries TRBV5-6 and TRBJ2-1; D remains ambiguous. Germline CDR1 is SGHDT and CDR2 is YYEEEE. V lost 5 bases to trimming and J lost 2 bases, with 14 bases between them. The CDR3 spans 15 residues.

This clonotype was detected a few times. The V and J genes are TRBV12-3 or TRBV12-4 and TRBJ1-2, with 8 bases lining up with TRBD1. V trimming: 5 bases; J trimming: 5 bases; junction bases outside the gene matches: 10. This CDR3 has 15 residues. CDR3 DNA sequence: TGTGCCAGCAGTCCCCGGACAGGGCCTTTTTATGGCTACACCTTC. As protein: CASSPRTGPFYGYTF.

The chain uses TRBV20-1 and TRBJ2-7; D is undetermined. Per germline, CDR1 DFQATT and CDR2 SNEGSKA (reference sequence). V lost 6 bases and J 2 bases, leaving 8 bases between the germline ends. The CDR3 is 11 residues long. The CDR3 sequence is CSAPEPYEQYF. Here the CDR3 DNA reads TGCAGTGCCCCCGAGCCCTACGAGCAGTACTTC.

The CDR3 DNA sequence: TGTGCCAGCAGTTTAGGGTCAGTTAATCAGCCCCAGCATTTT. Residues: CASSLGSVNQPQHF. V gene TRBV12-3 or TRBV12-4 combines with J gene TRBJ1-5; D is unclear. V gave up 1 base and J gave up 4 bases, with 8 bases separating them. This CDR3 is 14 amino acids long.

This clonotype was observed a few times. The V call is TRBV27, the J call TRBJ2-5, with 9 bases lining up with TRBD2. The CDR3 covers 16 residues. J was trimmed by 5 bases and V by 6 bases; bases with no gene match: 13. Germline-derived CDR1 and CDR2 are MNHEY and SMNVEV (reference sequence). CDR3 loop: CASSPTRGGFSETQYF. DNA of the CDR3: TGTGCCAGCAGCCCAACGCGGGGGGGCTTTTCCGAGACCCAGTACTTC.

This clonotype was observed a few times. The rearrangement joins TRBV5-6 to TRBJ2-3, with TRBD1 as a possible D gene (6 bases). The CDR3 spans 16 residues. Germline V lookup: CDR1 SGHDT, CDR2 YYEEEE. Trimming pared 7 bases from V and 2 bases from J, leaving 20 bases between. CDR3 nucleotides: TGTGCCAGCGCACTGTGGGAGAGGGGGATCACAGATACGCAGTATTTT. It codes for CASALWERGITDTQYF.

V usage is TRBV10-3 and J usage is TRBJ1-2; 8 bases agree with TRBD1. J was trimmed by 6 bases and V by 9 bases; bases with no gene match: 9. The CDR3 contains 13 residues. Germline lookup yields CDR1 ENHRY and CDR2 SYGVKD. The chain's CDR3 is CAIAGQGAHGYTF. The CDR3 DNA reads TGTGCCATTGCGGGGCAGGGGGCTCATGGCTACACCTTC.

This clonotype turned up a few times. The V and J genes are TRBV3-1 and TRBJ2-5, with 10 bases fitting TRBD1. The DNA end lines up better with TRBJ2-1; the J call may be wrong. Germline V lookup: CDR1 LGHDT, CDR2 YNNKEL (reference sequence). The CDR3 runs 16 residues. The CDR3 DNA is TGTGCCAGCAGCCACTCCCGGGACAGGGGTTGCGATGAGCAGTTCTTC. This gives the protein CASSHSRDRGCDEQFF.